This T cell receptor (beta chain) stems from a study of T cells in Graves' hyperthyroidism and ophthalmopathy. The length of the CDR3 is 15 residues. The ends were cut back, 1 base at V and 10 bases at J, with 17 bases in the middle. Germline lookup yields CDR1 SGHVS and CDR2 FQNEAQ. The TCR beta CDR3 regions underwent amplification using RNA transcripts as the source. HTBI primers were used for first-round RT-PCR of the TCR CDR3. MiXCR, run by TCRdb on the multiplex PCR reads, gives a single entry per CDR3 protein. The sample includes approximately 870,000 distinct CDR3 sequences, around 38% seen only once; the top ten take around 10%. Stable disease denoted Graves' hyperthyroidism without ophthalmopathy progression within 18 months.

The chain carries TRBV7-8 and TRBJ1-3, with D perhaps TRBD1 (5 bases). What was sequenced was blood. This clonotype originated in a man between 18 and 35 years old with Graves' hyperthyroidism. CDR3 DNA: TGTGCCAGCAGCTTAGATTCGGGGGTAGGGGAGACCATATATTTT. Translation gives CASSLDSGVGETIYF.